Presented here are 9 T cell receptor beta chains from one specimen sequenced in a study of cytomegalovirus exposure and HLA in healthy donors. PCR primers comprised 60 Vbeta and 13 Jbeta primers. TCRdb keeps only in-frame clones here, not all; method: immunoSEQ multiplex PCR. Of 65,000 to 75,000 clones in the sample, around 81% were seen once. Sequencing used PBMCs. Receptor source: a man aged 50 or older in good health and CMV-seronegative.

The chain couples TRBV5-1 to TRBJ1-1, with 8 bases aligning to TRBD1. Trimming removed 4 bases from V and 3 bases from J; junction bases left unmatched: 2. The CDR3 is 13 amino acids. Germline V CDR1 and CDR2: SGHRS, YFSETQ. The CDR3 spells CASSNRGDTEAFF. In DNA, the CDR3 is TGCGCCAGCAGCAACAGGGGGGACACTGAAGCTTTCTTT.

The chain recombines TRBV29-1 with TRBJ2-3; 9 positions match TRBD2. Germline trimming cut 5 bases from V and 2 bases from J; bases unmatched to any gene: 5. The CDR3 is 14 amino acids. Germline-derived CDR1 and CDR2 are SQVTM and ANQGSEA. This chain's CDR3 is CSVLAGVFTDTQYF. CDR3 in DNA: TGCAGCGTTTTAGCGGGAGTTTTCACAGATACGCAGTATTTT.

J is TRBJ2-4 and V is TRBV4-1, with 11 bases identical to TRBD2. The CDR3 runs 18 residues. V lost 3 bases, J lost 1 base, and 8 bases stayed unmatched. Germline CDR1 is MGHRA and CDR2 is YSYEKL. In nucleotides, the CDR3 is TGCGCCAGCAGCCAGCCTACGTTAGCGGGAGGGGCCAAAAACATTCAGTACTTC. Amino acid sequence: CASSQPTLAGGAKNIQYF.

This clone came up once. This chain connects TRBV5-4 to TRBJ1-4; a weak D match, TRBD1 (6 bases). Trimming removed 4 bases at V and 8 bases at J, with 15 bases between. This CDR3 has 14 residues. In germline, CDR1 is SGHNT, CDR2 YYREEE (reference sequence). The CDR3, as DNA: TGTGCCAGCAGCAGCCCGGGACATGAGGAAAAACTGTTTTTT. This sequence encodes CASSSPGHEEKLFF.

The chain uses TRBV30 and TRBJ1-4, with D perhaps matching TRBD1 (5 bases). Looked up from germline, CDR1 is GTSNPN and CDR2 is SVGIG (reference sequence). The CDR3 is 13 amino acids. The V gene lost 3 bases and the J gene lost 4 bases, with 9 bases spanning the gap. The CDR3 bases are TGTGCCTGGAGAGGGGAATTTAATGAAAAACTGTTTTTT. Translated, it gives CAWRGEFNEKLFF.

The chain recombines TRBV15 with TRBJ2-2; 7 bases are a match to TRBD2. CDR1 is LNHNV and CDR2 is YYDKDF in the germline V gene (reference sequence). The ends lost 0 bases at V and 0 bases at J; junction bases unmatched: 4. The CDR3 extends over 17 amino acids. The DNA of the CDR3 is TGTGCCACCAGCAGAGACCGGGGACTACCGAACACCGGGGAGCTGTTTTTT. It encodes CATSRDRGLPNTGELFF.

The genes are TRBV27 and TRBJ2-1; 12 bases match TRBD2. The CDR3 contains 16 residues. CDR1 and CDR2 (germline): MNHEY, SMNVEV (reference sequence). Trimming took 5 bases from V and 2 from J; bases not matched to a gene: 4. The CDR3 sequence: CASSRGLAGTYNEQFF. CDR3 DNA sequence: TGTGCCAGCAGTCGGGGACTAGCGGGTACCTACAATGAGCAGTTCTTC.

The V gene is TRBV5-1, the J gene TRBJ2-3; 11 bases are shared with TRBD2. Losses at the gene ends were 7 bases for V and 2 bases for J; bases not matched to a gene: 9. This CDR3 contains 16 residues. The V gene's germline CDR1 is SGHRS and CDR2 YFSETQ. The CDR3: CASHLVAGGITDTQYF. For the CDR3, the DNA is TGCGCCAGCCATCTCGTAGCGGGGGGGATCACAGATACGCAGTATTTT.

This clone showed up just once. V and J are TRBV18 and TRBJ2-7; 11 nucleotides match TRBD1. The germline CDR1 and CDR2 sequences are KGHSH and LQKENI. This CDR3 comprises 16 residues. J gave up 4 bases and V 5 bases, and 10 bases lay outside the gene matches. The chain's CDR3 is CASSGNGGTGGYEQYF. CDR3 coding DNA: TGTGCCAGCTCAGGGAACGGCGGGACAGGGGGTTACGAGCAGTACTTC.